This TCR beta chain was found in a study of blood T cell repertoires in COVID-19. On the study more broadly: Sample material is recorded as cDNA or gDNA derived from T cells, B-cell-depleted T cells, or PBMCs.

Using immunoSEQ multiplex PCR, the repertoire was profiled, and TCRdb retains in-frame clones only, with some absent. Among tens of thousands of clones listed, around 86% were seen once. CDR1 is ENHRY and CDR2 is SYGVKD in the germline V gene. Trimming at V came to 9 bases and at J to 7 bases, leaving 6 bases not matched to a gene. The CDR3 length is 12 residues. The chain joins TRBV10-3 to TRBJ2-1; 7 bases line up with TRBD1. The origin of this receptor is a human donor with acute or convalescent COVID-19. The donor label of this sample is uncertain. The source material was peripheral blood. The DNA of the CDR3 is TGTGCCATTTCCGACAGGGAAAATGAGCAGTTCTTC. It yields the protein CAISDRENEQFF.